This passage covers 32 T cell receptor beta chains from one sample sequenced in a study of cytomegalovirus exposure and HLA in healthy donors (dated by TCRdb to about 2017). The library was generated by the immunoSEQ multiplex PCR assay. For the multiplex PCR, a mixture combining 60 forward primers for TCR Vbeta segments and 13 reverse primers for TCR Jbeta segments was used. TCRdb provides this immuneACCESS table in a form limited to in-frame rearrangements. Some clones are lacking; in checked studies, under half of them reflect an unresolved V gene, and why the rest are absent is not known. The sample has under 150,000 clones on record, roughly 82% of them singletons. The leading ten clones occupy 11% of the sample. The sample consisted of PBMCs. The receptors come from a male donor in good health and CMV-seropositive.

The table lists this clone with a count of one. The chain has TRBV18 and TRBJ2-3; D unclear. Germline loops: CDR1 KGHSH, CDR2 LQKENI. The ends were cut back, 3 bases at V and 0 bases at J, with 10 bases in the middle. The CDR3 is made up of 15 amino acids. CDR3 amino acids: CASSPQAGSTDTQYF. The CDR3 DNA follows: TGTGCCAGCTCACCCCAGGCAGGCAGCACAGATACGCAGTATTTT. The full variable domain, rest sourced from reference TRBV18 and TRBJ2-3, is NAGVMQNPRHLVRRRGQEARLRCSPMKGHSHVYWYRQLPEEGLKFMVYLQKENIIDESGMPKERFSAEFPKEGPSILRIQQVVRGDSAAYFCASSPQAGSTDTQYFGPGTRLTVL.

The chain uses TRBV5-1 and TRBJ2-3; 7 bases are a match to TRBD2. Per germline, CDR1 SGHRS and CDR2 YFSETQ. V shed 5 bases and J 2 bases; nucleotides not matched to a gene: 5. The CDR3 loop spans 14 amino acids. The CDR3 reads CASSTGTTTDTQYF. CDR3 bases: TGCGCCAGCAGTACCGGGACTACCACAGATACGCAGTATTTT.

The V gene is TRBV2, the J gene TRBJ2-6; D perhaps matches TRBD1 (6 bases). The CDR3 is 15 residues long. CDR1 and CDR2 from the germline V gene are SNHLY and FYNNEI. The V end lost 7 bases, the J end lost 0 bases, and 10 bases lay between the germline ends. The CDR3 region has the DNA TGTGCCAGCACGGGACACTTCTCTGGGGCCAACGTCCTGACTTTC. It encodes CASTGHFSGANVLTF.

The chain couples TRBV7-2 to TRBJ2-3; maybe TRBD2 (6 bases). The CDR3 spans 16 residues. Per germline, CDR1 SGHTA and CDR2 FQGNSA. Trimming took 0 bases from V and 4 from J, leaving 14 bases between them. The CDR3 loop reads CASSLARGGEADTQYF. CDR3 DNA sequence: TGTGCCAGCAGCTTAGCGCGGGGCGGGGAGGCAGATACGCAGTATTTT.

The chain joins TRBV6-6 to TRBJ2-5; D tentatively fits TRBD1 or TRBD2 (5 bases each). The DNA end favors TRBJ2-7, so the J call may be wrong. The germline CDR1 and CDR2 sequences are MNHNY and SVGAGI (reference sequence). CDR3 length equals 14 residues. CDR3 sequence: CASSYGAGRDEQYF. The CDR3 region has the DNA TGTGCCAGCAGTTACGGGGCAGGGCGGGACGAGCAGTACTTC.

The rearrangement links TRBV7-8 to TRBJ2-7; weak D call: TRBD1 (5 bases). The CDR3 sequence is 15 residues long. CDR1 is SGHVS and CDR2 is FQNEAQ in the germline V gene. V shed 5 bases and J shed 2 bases, with 16 bases lying between them. The CDR3 protein is CASSISRVLAYEQYF. The CDR3 coding sequence is TGTGCCAGCAGCATCTCCAGGGTGTTGGCCTACGAGCAGTACTTC.

The CDR3 DNA reads as TGCGCCAGCAGCTTGGCCCGGGACAGGGTTAATCAGCCCCAGCATTTT. Residues: CASSLARDRVNQPQHF. The rearrangement links TRBV5-1 to TRBJ1-5, with 9 bases matching TRBD1. The CDR3 length is 16 residues. CDR1 is SGHRS and CDR2 is YFSETQ in the germline V gene. Losses at the gene ends were 0 bases for V and 4 bases for J; bases not matched to a gene: 5. Based on the CDR3 plus reference TRBV5-1 and TRBJ1-5, the full variable domain is KAGVTQTPRYLIKTRGQQVTLSCSPISGHRSVSWYQQTPGQGLQFLFEYFSETQRNKGNFPGRFSGRQFSNSRSEMNVSTLELGDSALYLCASSLARDRVNQPQHFGDGTRLSIL.

The chain uses TRBV4-2 and TRBJ2-7; no firm D call. The CDR3 is 13 amino acids. V lost 1 base and J lost 1, with 5 bases in between. Germline CDR1 LGHNA, CDR2 YNFKEQ. Here the CDR3 DNA reads TGTGCCAGCAGCCAAGGTTCGTCCTACGAGCAGTACTTC. Translation gives CASSQGSSYEQYF.

The chain has TRBV19 and TRBJ2-3; D is undetermined. With 7 bases removed from V and 1 base from J, the gap between germline ends came to 12 bases. This CDR3 has 14 residues. Germline-derived CDR1 and CDR2 are LNHDA and SQIVND (reference sequence). DNA for the CDR3: TGTGCCAGTACCCTCGGAGAGGGCACAGATACGCAGTATTTT. This sequence encodes CASTLGEGTDTQYF.

The chain employs TRBV7-8 and TRBJ2-7, with 8 bases fitting TRBD2. The germline gives CDR1 SGHVS, CDR2 FQNEAQ. CDR3 length: 18 amino acids. Trimming cost V 2 bases and J 5 bases; bases outside gene matches: 17. CDR3 region: CASSLRFGGSGTTHEQYF. The CDR3 DNA is TGTGCCAGCAGCTTAAGGTTTGGGGGTAGCGGGACTACCCACGAGCAGTACTTC.

A few counts support this clone. The rearrangement joins TRBV11-2 to TRBJ2-1; TRBD1 matches 8 bases. CDR1 is SGHAT, CDR2 FQNNGV, per germline. This CDR3 spans 13 amino acids. V lost 0 bases and J lost 10; bases outside the gene matches: 2. The CDR3 region has the DNA TGTGCCAGCAGCTTAGACAGGACAGGGGAGCAGTTCTTC. Translating it yields CASSLDRTGEQFF.

The V and J genes are TRBV4-1 and TRBJ2-2; weak D call: TRBD2 (5 bases). CDR1 is MGHRA and CDR2 is YSYEKL in the germline V gene. With 2 bases removed from V and 5 bases from J, the gap between germline ends came to 18 bases. The CDR3 sequence is 17 residues long. The CDR3 DNA sequence: TGCGCCAGCAGCCAACCCCCCTTCGAGGGAGCGACCGGGGAGCTGTTTTTT. Its protein is CASSQPPFEGATGELFF.

The chain couples TRBV28 to TRBJ2-3, with 10 bases fitting TRBD1. This CDR3 comprises 15 residues. CDR1 MDHEN and CDR2 SYDVKM come from the germline V gene. V shed 4 bases, J shed 5 bases, and the junction held 6 bases outside the gene matches. CDR3 protein: CASSYWTGGQDTQYF. CDR3 DNA sequence: TGTGCCAGCAGTTACTGGACAGGGGGACAAGATACGCAGTATTTT.

The rearrangement uses TRBV7-9 and TRBJ2-3, with 10 bases fitting TRBD1. The CDR3 is made up of 15 amino acids. V was clipped by 6 bases and J by 3 bases; unmatched bases: 6. Germline V CDR1 and CDR2: SEHNR, FQNEAQ (reference sequence). CDR3 loop: CASSLGQGRTDTQYF. In DNA form, the CDR3 reads TGTGCCAGCAGTTTGGGACAGGGGAGGACAGATACGCAGTATTTT.

J is TRBJ1-2 and V is TRBV28, with D perhaps TRBD1 (5 bases). Germline V lookup: CDR1 MDHEN, CDR2 SYDVKM. Trimming shortened V by 7 bases and J by 3 bases, and 21 bases separated the two germline ends. The CDR3 loop spans 16 amino acids. DNA of the CDR3: TGTGCCAGCACGCGTCAGGGCTTACTCTCAGACTATGGCTACACCTTC. Amino acids: CASTRQGLLSDYGYTF.

The V gene is TRBV4-3, the J gene TRBJ2-1; D unclear. Trimming left V 0 bases short and J 8 bases short, with 5 bases between. The germline CDR1 and CDR2 sequences are LGHNA and YSLEER. There are 12 residues in the CDR3. The CDR3 DNA follows: TGCGCCAGCAGCCAAGACTTTTATGAGCAGTTCTTC. Translation: CASSQDFYEQFF.

The chain's CDR3 is CASSLPGTPEQFF. In DNA form, the CDR3 reads TGTGCCAGCAGCTTACCTGGGACTCCTGAGCAGTTCTTC. The rearrangement uses TRBV5-4 and TRBJ2-1; tentatively, D is TRBD2 (6 bases). CDR1 is SGHNT, CDR2 YYREEE, per germline (reference sequence). This CDR3 has 13 amino acids. The V end was cut by 2 bases, the J end by 9 bases, with 12 bases between.

The V gene is TRBV21-1, the J gene TRBJ1-5; TRBD1, as called in the table, went unchecked against the DNA. TRBV21-1 is described as a pseudogene. The CDR3 length is 13 residues. This CDR3 is CASRTVGNQPQHF. CDR3 in DNA: TGTGCCAGCAGAACAGTGGGCAATCAGCCCCAGCATTTT.

V gene TRBV19 combines with J gene TRBJ1-5, with D perhaps matching TRBD1 (5 bases). Trimming stripped 5 bases from V and 4 bases from J, with 12 bases between. Germline V CDR1 and CDR2: LNHDA, SQIVND (reference sequence). The CDR3 is made up of 14 amino acids. The CDR3 bases are TGTGCCAGTAGTTTAGGGGAGGGAAATCAGCCCCAGCATTTT. Translating gives CASSLGEGNQPQHF.

The chain employs TRBV5-5 and TRBJ1-3, with TRBD1 identical over 9 bases. This CDR3 has 17 residues. The junction had 14 bases not matched to a gene; V was cut back by 3 bases and J by 7 bases. CDR1 is SGHKS and CDR2 is YYEKEE in the germline V gene (reference sequence). The CDR3 region has the DNA TGTGCCAGCAGCTCGGCCGGGACAGGGTTTTCGGGGAACACCATATATTTT. Translation: CASSSAGTGFSGNTIYF.

The rearrangement links TRBV27 to TRBJ1-1; TRBD1 aligns across 8 bases. J was trimmed by 4 bases and V by 3 bases; bases with no gene match: 16. CDR1 is MNHEY, CDR2 SMNVEV, per germline (reference sequence). The CDR3 runs 18 residues. The CDR3 is CASSFYMDRAALATEAFF. The CDR3 DNA reads TGTGCCAGCAGTTTCTACATGGACAGGGCCGCGTTGGCCACTGAAGCTTTCTTT.

The chain joins TRBV28 to TRBJ2-5; 7 nucleotides agree with TRBD2. The germline V gene encodes CDR1 MDHEN and CDR2 SYDVKM. The ends lost 4 bases at V and 0 bases at J; junction bases unmatched: 5. The CDR3 sequence is 15 residues long. The CDR3 loop reads CASSSWGGDQETQYF. The CDR3 bases are TGTGCCAGCAGTTCTTGGGGGGGTGACCAAGAGACCCAGTACTTC.

This clone was detected a few times. This chain connects TRBV6-5 to TRBJ2-2; D might be TRBD2 (5 bases). V gave up 3 bases and J gave up 4 bases, with 6 bases separating them. Germline V gene data show CDR1 as MNHEY and CDR2 as SVGAGI. The CDR3 loop spans 13 amino acids. Here the CDR3 reads CASSYRGTGELFF. Written as DNA, the CDR3 is TGTGCCAGCAGTTATCGGGGCACCGGGGAGCTGTTTTTT.

V is TRBV6-5 and J is TRBJ2-7; D remains unclear. The V gene's germline CDR1 is MNHEY and CDR2 SVGAGI. V was trimmed by 2 bases and J by 2 bases, leaving 7 bases between them. CDR3 length: 13 residues. The CDR3 bases are TGTGCCAGCAGTTACGGGCAGACCTACGAGCAGTACTTC. Its protein product is CASSYGQTYEQYF.

This clone was seen once. V gene TRBV4-3 combines with J gene TRBJ2-1, with D perhaps matching TRBD2 (5 bases). The V and J ends lost 5 bases and 7 bases respectively, with 12 bases between them. CDR1 is LGHNA, CDR2 YSLEER, per germline. The CDR3 runs to 13 residues. The CDR3 nucleotides are TGCGCCAGCAGCTCCCGGGAATGGAATGAGCAGTTCTTC. Translated, it gives CASSSREWNEQFF.

The chain uses TRBV2 and TRBJ2-1; a possible D gene is TRBD1 (6 bases). Trimming stripped 6 bases from V and 8 bases from J, with 20 bases between. Germline V CDR1 and CDR2: SNHLY, FYNNEI. The CDR3 covers 15 residues. The CDR3: CASSPTGHSAYEQFF. In DNA, the CDR3 is TGTGCCAGCAGCCCGACAGGACACTCTGCCTATGAGCAGTTCTTC. Supplemented by reference TRBV2 and TRBJ2-1, the full variable domain reads EPEVTQTPSHQVTQMGQEVILRCVPISNHLYFYWYRQILGQKVEFLVSFYNNEISEKSEIFDDQFSVERPDGSNFTLKIRSTKLEDSAMYFCASSPTGHSAYEQFFGPGTRLTVL.

The chain links TRBV7-2 to TRBJ1-5, with 8 bases lining up with TRBD1. CDR3 length: 14 residues. V shed 4 bases, J shed 13 bases, and the junction held 12 bases outside the gene matches. Germline CDR1 is SGHTA and CDR2 is FQGNSA. In nucleotides, the CDR3 is TGTGCCAGCAGCTCATCAACCGGGAACAGGGGGCAGCATTTT. This sequence encodes CASSSSTGNRGQHF.

V and J are TRBV7-3 and TRBJ2-7, with a possible D match to TRBD1 (6 bases). The V gene's germline CDR1 is SGHTA and CDR2 FQGTGA. The CDR3 consists of 13 residues. V dropped 5 bases and J dropped 4 bases, with 12 bases sitting between them. CDR3 region: CASSRYRGYEQYF. The DNA for the CDR3 is TGTGCCAGCAGCAGATATAGGGGGTACGAGCAGTACTTC.

This chain links TRBV19 with TRBJ2-7, with 12 bases identical to TRBD1. The CDR3 loop spans 14 amino acids. Germline V lookup: CDR1 LNHDA, CDR2 SQIVND (reference sequence). Trimming removed 3 bases from V and 6 bases from J; junction bases left unmatched: 3. The CDR3 nucleotides are TGTGCCAGTAGTATGTGGGACAGGGGGCGCGAGCAGTACTTC. This sequence encodes CASSMWDRGREQYF.

The V call is TRBV6-5, the J call TRBJ2-1; the match to TRBD1 covers 7 bases. Germline V gives CDR1 MNHEY, CDR2 SVGAGI. CDR3 length: 14 residues. J gave up 9 bases and V 4 bases, and 9 bases lay outside the gene matches. In DNA, the CDR3 is TGTGCCAGCAGTTCGGGACAGCGACTGGGTGAGCAGTTCTTC. Translating it yields CASSSGQRLGEQFF.

V gene TRBV9 combines with J gene TRBJ2-3; D might be TRBD1 (5 bases). CDR3 length: 16 residues. The V end was cut by 4 bases, the J end by 6 bases, with 21 bases between. Germline V lookup: CDR1 SGDLS, CDR2 YYNGEE. CDR3 sequence (DNA): TGTGCCAGCAGCCCCCGTGGGGCCGCCCCTTTGGATACGCAGTATTTT. Translation: CASSPRGAAPLDTQYF.

This chain uses TRBV27 with TRBJ2-7; the match to TRBD1 covers 8 bases. The CDR3 is 14 residues long. Germline loops: CDR1 MNHEY, CDR2 SMNVEV (reference sequence). The V and J ends lost 4 bases and 2 bases, in that order; junction bases with no gene match: 4. The DNA of the CDR3 is TGTGCCAGCAGTTACGGACAGGGTCCCTACGAGCAGTACTTC. It is translated as CASSYGQGPYEQYF.